Below, 22 T cell receptor beta chains from the same sample are listed, as sequenced in a study of blood T cells in healthy people across ages. A J-beta primer mix and a sample-barcoded 5' primer were used in a second PCR of roughly 7 to 12 cycles. TCRdb reprocessed the 5' RACE reads via MiXCR and lists one record per CDR3 protein. The data show 600,000 or so distinct CDR3 sequences, with around 31% seen just once and around 16% held by the top ten. The sample taken for sequencing was blood. The receptors derive from a woman of 80 years or more in good health.

As to this clonotype: One base away lies a much larger clone, so this may be a sequencing read error. The CDR3 region is CASTEGSRGAAETQYF. DNA of the CDR3: TGTGCCAGCACCGAAGGGAGTAGAGGGGCAGCAGAGACCCAGTACTTC. The chain is built from TRBV6-1 and TRBJ2-5; either TRBD1 or TRBD2 may supply D (5 bases each). This CDR3 spans 16 amino acids. CDR1 MNHNS and CDR2 SASEGT come from the germline V gene. Trimming pared 7 bases from V and 4 bases from J, leaving 22 bases between.

The table lists this clonotype with many counts. CDR3 region: CASSQDGTGGNEQFF. The CDR3 bases are TGCGCCAGCAGCCAAGACGGGACAGGGGGTAATGAGCAGTTCTTC. This rearrangement joins TRBV4-3 to TRBJ2-1, with 11 bases lining up with TRBD1. Germline assignment: CDR1 LGHNA and CDR2 YSLEER. The CDR3 loop spans 15 amino acids. The V segment lost 0 bases and the J segment 7 bases; nucleotides outside the gene matches: 2.

A word on this clonotype: A read error may be the cause here, since a much bigger clone is one base away. The rearrangement joins TRBV24-1 to TRBJ2-2, with 8 bases matching TRBD1. The CDR3 covers 16 residues. Germline V gene sequence: CDR1 KGHDR, CDR2 SFDVKD. The CDR3 DNA sequence: TGTGCCACCAGTGATCCGCGACAGGGGAACACCGGGGAGCGGTTTTTT. Protein product: CATSDPRQGNTGERFF.

Remarks on this clonotype: This may arise from a read error, as a much more abundant clone is one base away. V and J are TRBV5-1 and TRBJ2-1; a possible D gene is TRBD1 (6 bases). CDR1 is SGHRS, CDR2 YFSETQ, per germline. V was pared by 0 bases and J by 13 bases, with 17 bases between. CDR3 length: 14 residues. In nucleotides, the CDR3 is TGCGCCAGCAGCTTGGCACAGGGTGCGGAGACCCAGTTCTTC. Its translation is CASSLAQGAETQFF.

The rearrangement joins TRBV27 to TRBJ2-1, with D hard to call. This CDR3 has 13 amino acids. V lost 6 bases to trimming and J lost 8 bases, with 14 bases between them. The germline V gene has CDR1 MNHEY and CDR2 SMNVEV (reference sequence). This CDR3 reads CASRSGPLHEQFF. CDR3 in DNA: TGTGCCAGCAGGTCCGGGCCCCTTCATGAGCAGTTCTTC.

This clonotype was seen at least ten times. The chain employs TRBV7-8 and TRBJ2-3; 9 bases match TRBD2. The CDR3 extends over 17 amino acids. Germline CDR1 is SGHVS and CDR2 is FQNEAQ. Germline trimming cut 3 bases from V and 2 bases from J; bases unmatched to any gene: 9. The DNA of the CDR3 is TGTGCCAGCAGCTTCTCTGCAGCGGGACTAGCCACAGATACGCAGTATTTT. It specifies CASSFSAAGLATDTQYF.

This clonotype was picked up many times. The genes are TRBV20-1 and TRBJ2-1; 7 bases are a match to TRBD1. Germline values: CDR1 DFQATT, CDR2 SNEGSKA (reference sequence). Trimming cost V 0 bases and J 4 bases; bases outside gene matches: 6. The length of the CDR3 is 15 residues. Here the CDR3 DNA reads TGCAGTGCTAGAGATGGCAACAGGGGATACAATGAGCAGTTCTTC. Translating gives CSARDGNRGYNEQFF.

This clonotype has at least ten counts. This chain connects TRBV7-2 to TRBJ2-7; 9 bases agree with TRBD1. This CDR3 contains 15 residues. V lost 4 bases, J lost 3 bases, and 7 bases stayed unmatched. CDR1 is SGHTA, CDR2 FQGNSA, per germline. CDR3 sequence reads: CASSYARDRDYEQYF. The CDR3 DNA reads as TGTGCCAGCAGCTACGCCCGGGACAGGGACTACGAGCAGTACTTC.

The gene calls are TRBV4-1 and TRBJ1-5, with D unresolved. CDR1 and CDR2 (germline): MGHRA, YSYEKL. The length of the CDR3 is 17 residues. V lost 3 bases and J lost 0, with 15 bases in between. The CDR3 sequence is CASSQEDFNLSNQPQHF. In DNA form, the CDR3 reads TGCGCCAGCAGCCAGGAAGATTTCAACCTTAGCAATCAGCCCCAGCATTTT.

The chain joins TRBV5-4 to TRBJ2-5; tentative D call: TRBD1 (5 bases). Germline V CDR1 and CDR2: SGHNT, YYREEE (reference sequence). The germline V and J ends were trimmed by 7 bases and 11 bases, with 21 bases remaining between them. CDR3 size: 13 residues. The CDR3 region has the DNA TGTGCCAGCCACGAGCAGGGTCCCTCGGAGCAGTACTTC. It encodes CASHEQGPSEQYF.

This clonotype was counted at least ten times. The chain uses TRBV12-3 or TRBV12-4 and TRBJ2-3; TRBD2 might be the D (5 bases). Trimming shortened V by 5 bases and J by 3 bases, and 12 bases separated the two germline ends. The CDR3 contains 14 residues. CDR3 sequence (DNA): TGTGCCAGCAGTCCGGAGGATGGAACAGATACGCAGTATTTT. Amino acids: CASSPEDGTDTQYF.

The sample holds many counts of this clonotype. The chain links TRBV20-1 to TRBJ2-1; 9 nucleotides agree with TRBD1. Trimming removed 1 base from V and 12 bases from J; junction bases left unmatched: 10. The CDR3 has 14 amino acids. CDR1 is DFQATT, CDR2 SNEGSKA, per germline (reference sequence). CDR3 sequence (DNA): TGCAGTGCTAGAGTCGAGACAGGGGGGTCGGGGCAGTTCTTC. Protein: CSARVETGGSGQFF.

This clonotype was seen at least ten times. This rearrangement joins TRBV5-1 to TRBJ1-2, with TRBD1 matching 7 bases. V was clipped by 1 base and J by 3 bases; unmatched bases: 9. The germline CDR1 and CDR2 sequences are SGHRS and YFSETQ. The CDR3 totals 16 residues. The CDR3: CASSLSSPRGDYGYTF. In DNA form, the CDR3 reads TGCGCCAGCAGCTTGAGTAGTCCCAGGGGGGACTATGGCTACACCTTC.

Ten or more counts support this clonotype. The gene calls are TRBV27 and TRBJ1-2; weak D call: TRBD1 (5 bases). V lost 7 bases, J lost 3 bases, and 18 bases lay in between. Per the germline V gene, CDR1 is MNHEY and CDR2 is SMNVEV (reference sequence). The CDR3 covers 15 residues. CDR3 in DNA: TGTGCCAGCACCCTTTCAGGGTCCCGGGACTATGGCTACACCTTC. Translation: CASTLSGSRDYGYTF.

In its sample, this clonotype was seen once. One end of the junction fails to match germline, which may point to a read error. This chain connects TRBV5-1 to TRBJ2-1; TRBD1 matches at 9 bases. Germline V CDR1 and CDR2: SGHRS, YFSETQ. This CDR3 has 20 residues. The CDR3 nucleotides read TGCGCCAGCAGCTTCCCTTTTCGGGACAGGGCGGCCCTCCCAATTAATGAGCTGTTCTTC. Translating it yields CASSFPFRDRAALPINELFF.

This chain uses TRBV30 with TRBJ1-4, with D possibly matching TRBD1 (6 bases). There are 14 residues in the CDR3. Germline CDR1 is GTSNPN and CDR2 is SVGIG (reference sequence). V dropped 1 base and J dropped 10 bases, with 16 bases sitting between them. The CDR3 loop reads CAWSALRGGGKLFF. In DNA form, the CDR3 reads TGTGCCTGGAGTGCCCTCAGGGGCGGAGGAAAACTGTTTTTT.

Comment on this clonotype: The junction differs from germline at one of its ends, possibly a read error. The chain is built from TRBV7-2 and TRBJ1-2; D remains ambiguous. Germline V lookup: CDR1 SGHTA, CDR2 FQGNSA. The CDR3 contains 13 residues. As DNA, the CDR3 is TGTGCCAGCACCTTAGGGTTTGTCTATGGCTACACCTTC. Amino acid sequence: CASTLGFVYGYTF.

In its sample, this clonotype was seen many times. CDR3 DNA: TGTGCCAGCAGCCCATGGGGTGAAAAACTGTTTTTT. Its protein product is CASSPWGEKLFF. The V gene is TRBV27, the J gene TRBJ1-4; the D is unclear. The V gene's germline CDR1 is MNHEY and CDR2 SMNVEV (reference sequence). With 6 bases removed from V and 7 bases from J, the gap between germline ends came to 9 bases. The CDR3 is 12 amino acids.

Points on this clonotype: A much larger clone is a single base away; this may be a read error. The rearrangement uses TRBV6-6 and TRBJ1-2; D is undetermined. Per germline, CDR1 MNHNY and CDR2 SVGAGI (reference sequence). V was trimmed by 0 bases and J by 4 bases, leaving 9 bases between them. CDR3 size: 14 residues. The CDR3 spells CASSYSSSSYGYTF. CDR3 sequence (DNA): TGTGCCAGCAGTTACTCGAGTAGTAGCTATGGCTACACCTTC.

Comment on this clonotype: A clone one base away is much larger, so this may be a read error. The CDR3 here is CASRGTGLYDEQYF. CDR3 DNA sequence: TGTGCCAGCAGAGGGACAGGGCTATACGACGAGCAGTACTTC. The rearrangement joins TRBV2 to TRBJ2-7, with 9 bases identical to TRBD1. The CDR3 is 14 residues long. In germline, CDR1 is SNHLY, CDR2 FYNNEI. V was pared by 6 bases and J by 5 bases, with 8 bases of the junction left unmatched.

The rearrangement links TRBV20-1 to TRBJ1-5; D is perhaps TRBD1 (6 bases). This CDR3 spans 14 amino acids. Per germline, CDR1 DFQATT and CDR2 SNEGSKA (reference sequence). Trimming shortened V by 3 bases and J by 1 base, and 10 bases separated the two germline ends. Here the CDR3 reads CSARRGASNQPQHF. DNA for the CDR3: TGCAGTGCTAGGCGGGGGGCCAGCAATCAGCCCCAGCATTTT.

V gene TRBV5-8 combines with J gene TRBJ2-7, with D possibly being TRBD2 (5 bases). In germline, CDR1 is SGHTS, CDR2 YDEGEE. The length of the CDR3 is 15 residues. The V gene lost 1 base and the J gene lost 6 bases, with 17 bases spanning the gap. The CDR3 nucleotides are TGTGCCAGCAGCTTGAGAGGGCCCAGGAGACGCGAGCAGTACTTC. Protein: CASSLRGPRRREQYF.